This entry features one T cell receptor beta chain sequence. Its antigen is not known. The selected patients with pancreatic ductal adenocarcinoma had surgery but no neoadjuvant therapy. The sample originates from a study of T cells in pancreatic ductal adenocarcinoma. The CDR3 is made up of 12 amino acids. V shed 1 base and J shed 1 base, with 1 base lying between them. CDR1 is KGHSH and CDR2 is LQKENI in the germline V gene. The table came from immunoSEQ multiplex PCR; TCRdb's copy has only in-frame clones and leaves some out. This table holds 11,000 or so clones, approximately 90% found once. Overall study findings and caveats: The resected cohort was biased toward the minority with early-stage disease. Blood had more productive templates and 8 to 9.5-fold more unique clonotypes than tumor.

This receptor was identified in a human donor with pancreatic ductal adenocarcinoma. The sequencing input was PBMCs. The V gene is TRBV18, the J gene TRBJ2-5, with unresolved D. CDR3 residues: CASSPLQETQYF. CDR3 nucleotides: TGTGCCAGCTCACCACTCCAAGAGACCCAGTACTTC.